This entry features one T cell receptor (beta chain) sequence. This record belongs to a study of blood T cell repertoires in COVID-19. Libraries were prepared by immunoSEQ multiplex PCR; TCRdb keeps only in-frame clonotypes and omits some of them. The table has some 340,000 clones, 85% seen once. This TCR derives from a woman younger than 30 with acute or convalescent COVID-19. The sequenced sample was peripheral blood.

DNA for the CDR3: TGTGCCAGCAGTGACCCGATTGAGAATGGCTACACCTTC. It codes for CASSDPIENGYTF. The genes are TRBV6-1 and TRBJ1-2; D gene unclear. The CDR3 has 13 residues. Deletions cut 3 bases from V and 6 bases from J, with 11 bases between. Germline CDR1 MNHNS, CDR2 SASEGT.